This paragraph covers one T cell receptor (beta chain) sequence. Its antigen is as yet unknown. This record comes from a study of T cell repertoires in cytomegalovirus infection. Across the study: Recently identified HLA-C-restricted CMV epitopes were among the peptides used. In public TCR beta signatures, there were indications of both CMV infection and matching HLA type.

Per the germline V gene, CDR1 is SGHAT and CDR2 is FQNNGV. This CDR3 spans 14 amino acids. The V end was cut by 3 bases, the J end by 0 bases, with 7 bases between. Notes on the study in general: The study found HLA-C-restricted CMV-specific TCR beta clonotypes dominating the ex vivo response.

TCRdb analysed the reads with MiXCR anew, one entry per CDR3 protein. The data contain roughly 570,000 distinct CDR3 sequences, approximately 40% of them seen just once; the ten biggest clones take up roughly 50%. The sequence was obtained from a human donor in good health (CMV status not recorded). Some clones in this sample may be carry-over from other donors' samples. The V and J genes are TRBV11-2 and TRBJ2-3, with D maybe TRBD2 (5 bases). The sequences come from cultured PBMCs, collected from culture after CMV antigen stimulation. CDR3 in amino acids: CASSLRTSTDTQYF. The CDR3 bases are TGTGCCAGCAGCTTGCGGACTAGCACAGATACGCAGTATTTT. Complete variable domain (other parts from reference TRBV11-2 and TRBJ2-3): EAGVAQSPRYKIIEKRQSVAFWCNPISGHATLYWYQQILGQGPKLLIQFQNNGVVDDSQLPKDRFSAERLKGVDSTLKIQPAKLEDSAVYLCASSLRTSTDTQYFGPGTRLTVL.